Shown below are 6 T cell receptor beta chains from a single sample sequenced in a study of vaccination and CD4 T cells after COVID-19. Cultured CD4+ T cells had their DNA profiled by the Oncomine TCR Beta short-read assay. TCRdb ran MiXCR on the PCR reads and lists one entry per CDR3 protein. The sample has around 14,000 distinct CDR3 sequences; roughly 27% are singletons. Documented treatment: approximately 9-day PBMC culture with coronavirus spike peptide pools or control peptides (ViraFEST assay). For these TCRs, the target antigens are not known. The specimen comprised CD4+ T cells from blood, cultured in vitro, sampled before SARS-CoV-2 vaccination. The receptors shown here come from a human donor who received a COVID-19 vaccine.

This clonotype has just a few counts. The chain carries TRBV5-4 and TRBJ2-3; 8 bases align to TRBD2. Germline V CDR1 and CDR2: SGHNT, YYREEE (reference sequence). The CDR3 runs 13 residues. V shed 4 bases and J 6 bases; nucleotides not matched to a gene: 4. DNA for the CDR3: TGTGCCAGCAGCGTCACTAGCGGTGATACGCAGTATTTT. It specifies CASSVTSGDTQYF.

CDR3 DNA: TGCGCCAGCAGCTTGAGCTTGGACAAGACCTACGAGCAGTACTTC. This translates into CASSLSLDKTYEQYF. This rearrangement joins TRBV5-1 to TRBJ2-7, with D tentatively TRBD1 (5 bases). The ends were cut back, 1 base at V and 2 bases at J, with 13 bases in the middle. CDR3 length: 15 residues. Germline values: CDR1 SGHRS, CDR2 YFSETQ.

A few counts support this clonotype. The CDR3 DNA reads TGTGCCTGGAGTGTACATATGCGGGGAATGGGCAATCAGCCCCAGCATTTT. Protein sequence: CAWSVHMRGMGNQPQHF. V gene TRBV30 combines with J gene TRBJ1-5, with D unresolved. This CDR3 contains 17 residues. The V and J ends lost 0 bases and 2 bases respectively, with 17 bases between them. Germline V CDR1 and CDR2: GTSNPN, SVGIG (reference sequence).

This clonotype has more than one count but fewer than ten. Because the CDR3's place on the DNA is in doubt, the DNA is left out and the CDR3 is given as listed by TCRdb. The chain uses TRBV7-5 and TRBJ1-4; the tabulated D call, TRBD1, remains unverified against the DNA. TRBV7-5 is deemed a pseudogene. Inclusive of both ends, the CDR3 amounts to 19 amino acids. The CDR3: CISVSEAYRGIATNEKLFF.

V is TRBV21-1 and J is TRBJ1-1; whether TRBD1, the table's D call, matches the DNA was not checked. TRBV21-1 is marked as a pseudogene. The CDR3 runs 16 residues. CDR3 in amino acids: CASSTGGGYPNTEAFF. In nucleotides, the CDR3 is TGTGCCAGCAGCACCGGGGGGGGCTACCCGAACACTGAAGCTTTCTTT.

This clonotype was found a few times. The CDR3 nucleotides read TGTGCCAGCAGCTGGACAGGTGGATGGCCCAAAAACATTCAGTACTTC. Translated, it gives CASSWTGGWPKNIQYF. The chain has TRBV7-2 and TRBJ2-4, with TRBD1 matching over 7 bases. The CDR3 contains 16 residues. V was pared by 4 bases and J by 2 bases, with 8 bases of the junction left unmatched. Germline CDR1 is SGHTA and CDR2 is FQGNSA.